In this sample, the clone carrying this T cell receptor (beta chain) is medium-sized. Its target is unknown. Per the germline V gene, CDR1 is SGHRS and CDR2 is YFSETQ. The CDR3 is 16 amino acids. V shed 1 base and J 5 bases; nucleotides not matched to a gene: 4. These data originate in a study of a mutant IDH1 vaccine in newly diagnosed glioma. Across the whole study: Before enrollment, patients got radiotherapy alone, temozolomide alone, or mostly the combination.

Profiling relied on immunoSEQ multiplex PCR, and the TCRdb table lists in-frame clones only, not all of them. The sample has roughly 60,000 clones; around 74% are singletons. Described time point: week 35, safety follow-up. One vaccine dose held 300 ug of mutant IDH1 20-mer peptide and came with topical imiquimod. Overall study results and limits: Vaccination induced immune responses in roughly 93% of patients.

The sample here was PBMCs, taken from a glioma patient whose treatment included an IDH1 peptide vaccine. This chain connects TRBV5-1 to TRBJ1-4; 11 nucleotides line up with TRBD1. This receptor was identified in a man aged 45-65 years with glioma. CDR3 protein: CASSLYGTGGNEKLFF. CDR3 bases: TGCGCCAGCAGCTTGTACGGGACAGGGGGAAATGAAAAACTGTTTTTT. The whole variable domain, filled in from reference TRBV5-1 and TRBJ1-4, reads KAGVTQTPRYLIKTRGQQVTLSCSPISGHRSVSWYQQTPGQGLQFLFEYFSETQRNKGNFPGRFSGRQFSNSRSEMNVSTLELGDSALYLCASSLYGTGGNEKLFFGSGTQLSVL.